Presented here are 22 T cell receptor beta chains from one specimen sequenced in a study of cytomegalovirus exposure and HLA in healthy donors. Data came from immunoSEQ multiplex PCR; TCRdb stores just in-frame clones and leaves some out. The sample shows about 130,000 clones, roughly nine tenths of them seen only once. The sample taken for sequencing was PBMCs. These receptors originate from a woman between 18 and 29 years old in good health and CMV-seronegative.

The V gene is TRBV5-6, the J gene TRBJ1-2; 8 bases fit TRBD1. This CDR3 spans 17 amino acids. Germline V gene sequence: CDR1 SGHDT, CDR2 YYEEEE. Losses at the gene ends were 6 bases for V and 6 bases for J; bases not matched to a gene: 19. DNA for the CDR3: TGTGCCAGCATCGACACATCCGCCGGACAGGGCCATAATGGCTACACCTTC. Translation gives CASIDTSAGQGHNGYTF.

The chain carries TRBV7-8 and TRBJ1-2; TRBD1 matches at 7 bases. There are 15 residues in the CDR3. Trimming cost V 1 base and J 8 bases; bases outside gene matches: 10. Germline assignment: CDR1 SGHVS and CDR2 FQNEAQ. CDR3 region: CASSLVDRETRGYTF. CDR3 coding DNA: TGTGCCAGCAGCTTAGTCGACAGGGAAACGAGAGGCTACACCTTC.

Of note for this clone: One junction end does not reproduce the germline sequence, and a read error may be involved. V usage is TRBV6-1 and J usage is TRBJ1-1; perhaps TRBD1 as D (5 bases). CDR1 and CDR2 (germline): MNHNS, SASEGT. The CDR3 totals 13 residues. The CDR3 sequence is CASRQELNIEAFF. CDR3 bases: TGTGCCAGCAGACAGGAACTGAACATTGAAGCTTTCTTT.

This rearrangement joins TRBV2 to TRBJ1-4; 8 nucleotides match TRBD1. CDR3 size: 14 residues. J gave up 5 bases and V 9 bases, and 8 bases lay outside the gene matches. Germline CDR1 and CDR2: SNHLY and FYNNEI. DNA for the CDR3: TGTGCCAGTCTGAGGGGGACAGGAAATGAAAAACTGTTTTTT. Translating gives CASLRGTGNEKLFF.

DNA of the CDR3: TGTGCCAGCAGCTCCGGGGGGCGTAATGAGCAGTTCTTC. It codes for CASSSGGRNEQFF. The chain is built from TRBV5-4 and TRBJ2-1; a weak D match, TRBD2 (7 bases). Trimming took off 3 bases at V and 7 bases at J, with 11 bases between the two ends. The CDR3 consists of 13 residues. Germline V CDR1 and CDR2: SGHNT, YYREEE (reference sequence).

This chain joins TRBV19 and TRBJ1-4; D is possibly TRBD1 (6 bases). V was trimmed by 6 bases and J by 0 bases, leaving 11 bases between them. CDR1 LNHDA and CDR2 SQIVND come from the germline V gene (reference sequence). There are 15 residues in the CDR3. CDR3 sequence: CASRKDRSTNEKLFF. The CDR3 nucleotides read TGTGCCAGTAGGAAGGACAGATCAACTAATGAAAAACTGTTTTTT.

The V call is TRBV6-6, the J call TRBJ2-5; maybe TRBD1 (6 bases). V lost 1 base to trimming and J lost 2 bases, with 8 bases between them. The CDR3 has 14 residues. CDR1 is MNHNY and CDR2 is SVGAGI in the germline V gene (reference sequence). CDR3 nucleotide sequence: TGTGCCAGCAGTTACTGGGGGCCACAAGAGACCCAGTACTTC. It is translated as CASSYWGPQETQYF.

The rearrangement uses TRBV4-1 and TRBJ1-6; D might be TRBD1 (6 bases). The germline CDR1 and CDR2 sequences are MGHRA and YSYEKL. V was trimmed by 1 base and J by 7 bases, leaving 17 bases between them. This CDR3 has 17 residues. The CDR3 DNA follows: TGCGCCAGCAGCCAAGGGCGATGGGGGCAGTTGAATTCACCCCTCCACTTT. Its translation is CASSQGRWGQLNSPLHF.

This chain uses TRBV7-2 with TRBJ2-5, with 9 bases fitting TRBD2. The germline V gene has CDR1 SGHTA and CDR2 FQGNSA. With V trimmed by 1 base and J by 2 bases, 11 bases remained unmatched. The CDR3 has 18 residues. The DNA for the CDR3 is TGTGCCAGCAGCTTAGTACTTAGGCTAGCGGGGCATCAAGAGACCCAGTACTTC. The encoded protein is CASSLVLRLAGHQETQYF.

The CDR3 is CASSVRRGGLGSYNEQFF. CDR3 nucleotide sequence: TGTGCCAGCAGCGTTCGGCGGGGGGGCCTCGGCTCCTACAATGAGCAGTTCTTC. The gene calls are TRBV9 and TRBJ2-1, with 9 positions matching TRBD2. V dropped 2 bases and J dropped 0; count of bases not matched to a gene: 9. This CDR3 is built from 18 residues. In germline, CDR1 is SGDLS, CDR2 YYNGEE.

The chain joins TRBV10-3 to TRBJ2-5; 8 nucleotides align to TRBD1. The trim removed 10 bases at V and 10 bases at J, leaving 8 bases unmatched. The CDR3 is 11 residues long. CDR1 is ENHRY and CDR2 is SYGVKD in the germline V gene. Here the CDR3 reads CATGQGGNQYF. In DNA, the CDR3 is TGTGCCACCGGACAGGGTGGAAACCAGTACTTC.

This sequence joins TRBV9 and TRBJ2-1; 8 nucleotides agree with TRBD1. Germline V gene lookup returns CDR1 SGDLS and CDR2 YYNGEE. The length of the CDR3 is 14 residues. V shed 0 bases, J shed 13 bases, and the junction held 9 bases outside the gene matches. In DNA, the CDR3 is TGTGCCAGCAGCGTAGGGGACAGGATGTTACTACAGTTCTTC. Its translation is CASSVGDRMLLQFF.

The chain combines TRBV4-1 with TRBJ2-1; TRBD1 might be the D (6 bases). The V gene's germline CDR1 is MGHRA and CDR2 YSYEKL. The CDR3 has 18 amino acids. V lost 6 bases and J lost 8, with 29 bases in between. This CDR3 reads CASSPRLYLGAAGDEQFF. For the CDR3, the DNA is TGCGCCAGCAGTCCAAGACTGTACCTGGGGGCGGCTGGTGATGAGCAGTTCTTC.

The V gene is TRBV10-3, the J gene TRBJ2-7, with no clear D. Trimming removed 2 bases at V and 2 bases at J, with 4 bases between. The CDR3 runs 12 residues. Germline lookup yields CDR1 ENHRY and CDR2 SYGVKD. Here the CDR3 DNA reads TGTGCCATCAGTGAGATAACCTACGAGCAGTACTTC. Amino acid sequence: CAISEITYEQYF.

The chain employs TRBV7-9 and TRBJ1-3, with D maybe TRBD1 (6 bases). Germline V lookup: CDR1 SEHNR, CDR2 FQNEAQ (reference sequence). The V end lost 4 bases, the J end lost 0 bases, and 22 bases lay between the germline ends. The CDR3 runs 19 residues. The CDR3 is CASSWGRGSGRTSGNTIYF. The CDR3 DNA sequence: TGTGCCAGCAGCTGGGGGAGGGGGAGTGGACGGACCTCTGGAAACACCATATATTTT.

The chain recombines TRBV6-5 with TRBJ2-7, with D maybe TRBD1 (6 bases). Germline V CDR1 and CDR2: MNHEY, SVGAGI. The CDR3 has 15 amino acids. V was cut by 8 bases and J by 4 bases, with 21 bases left in between. The CDR3 sequence: CASGGRSGPRYEQYF. CDR3 in DNA: TGTGCCAGCGGGGGCCGTAGTGGTCCGAGATACGAGCAGTACTTC.

This rearrangement joins TRBV5-1 to TRBJ2-1, with 7 bases fitting TRBD2. The CDR3 covers 15 residues. Germline V gene data show CDR1 as SGHRS and CDR2 as YFSETQ. V gave up 6 bases and J gave up 5 bases; unmatched junction bases: 11. The CDR3 is CASTISWDYHNEQFF. The CDR3 coding sequence is TGCGCCAGCACCATATCTTGGGACTACCACAATGAGCAGTTCTTC. Full variable domain (missing parts from reference TRBV5-1 and TRBJ2-1): KAGVTQTPRYLIKTRGQQVTLSCSPISGHRSVSWYQQTPGQGLQFLFEYFSETQRNKGNFPGRFSGRQFSNSRSEMNVSTLELGDSALYLCASTISWDYHNEQFFGPGTRLTVL.

This clone has a single count. This chain links TRBV27 with TRBJ1-3, with D unresolved. The V end lost 6 bases, the J end lost 1 base, and 13 bases lay between the germline ends. Germline values: CDR1 MNHEY, CDR2 SMNVEV (reference sequence). This CDR3 comprises 15 residues. The CDR3 loop reads CASSPGSISGNTIYF. CDR3 in DNA: TGTGCCAGCAGCCCCGGGAGCATTTCTGGAAACACCATATATTTT.

The rearrangement links TRBV5-6 to TRBJ1-5; D may be TRBD1 (5 bases). CDR1 and CDR2 from the germline V gene are SGHDT and YYEEEE. Trimming removed 2 bases at V and 1 base at J, with 22 bases between. The CDR3 is made up of 19 amino acids. CDR3 loop: CASSFAPQAGLQSNQPQHF. In DNA, the CDR3 is TGTGCCAGCAGCTTTGCCCCCCAGGCGGGACTGCAAAGCAATCAGCCCCAGCATTTT.

The CDR3, as DNA: TGTGCCACCCACAGGGCCCTAAACGAGCAGTACTTC. Translating it yields CATHRALNEQYF. The chain has TRBV28 and TRBJ2-7; D might be TRBD1 (6 bases). The CDR3 loop spans 12 amino acids. Germline-derived CDR1 and CDR2 are MDHEN and SYDVKM. V shed 10 bases and J shed 5 bases, with 15 bases lying between them. Full variable domain (missing parts from reference TRBV28 and TRBJ2-7): DVKVTQSSRYLVKRTGEKVFLECVQDMDHENMFWYRQDPGLGLRLIYFSYDVKMKEKGDIPEGYSVSREKKERFSLILESASTNQTSMYLCATHRALNEQYFGPGTRLTVT.

This clone was found once. This rearrangement joins TRBV19 to TRBJ1-5; the D gene is possibly TRBD1 (6 bases). Looked up from germline, CDR1 is LNHDA and CDR2 is SQIVND (reference sequence). This CDR3 spans 17 amino acids. Between the trimmed V and J ends, which lost 7 bases and 5 bases, there was a span of 24 bases. CDR3: CASNPLRGRGEDQPQHF. The CDR3 DNA follows: TGTGCCAGTAACCCCCTTCGGGGCAGGGGTGAGGATCAGCCCCAGCATTTT.

This chain links TRBV5-6 with TRBJ2-7, with 7 nucleotides matching TRBD1. From germline, CDR1 is SGHDT and CDR2 YYEEEE. This CDR3 contains 13 residues. J lost 4 bases, V lost 3 bases, and 4 bases had no gene match. This chain's CDR3 is CASSYGTDYEQYF. CDR3 sequence (DNA): TGTGCCAGCAGCTACGGGACAGATTACGAGCAGTACTTC.